These 32 T cell receptor beta chains were sequenced from one sample in a study of blood T cell repertoires in COVID-19. Here immunoSEQ multiplex PCR was the method, and the copy in TCRdb shows in-frame clones only, minus some. Among approximately 250,000 clones listed, approximately 86% were seen once. The sample consisted of peripheral blood. The receptors here all came from a middle-aged man with active or convalescent COVID-19.

The chain recombines TRBV6-5 with TRBJ1-1; TRBD1 matches 7 bases. The CDR3 is made up of 15 amino acids. The junction had 5 bases not matched to a gene; V was cut back by 0 bases and J by 4 bases. CDR1 MNHEY and CDR2 SVGAGI come from the germline V gene. The CDR3 DNA follows: TGTGCCAGCAGTTACTCCCAGGGGGGTAGCACTGAAGCTTTCTTT. Its protein is CASSYSQGGSTEAFF.

J is TRBJ1-5 and V is TRBV7-9; D remains unclear. CDR3 length: 14 amino acids. Trimming removed 0 bases from V and 4 bases from J, with 7 bases in between. In germline, CDR1 is SEHNR, CDR2 FQNEAQ (reference sequence). CDR3 DNA: TGTGCCAGCAGCTTAGCTGGTCGGAATCAGCCCCAGCATTTT. Protein product: CASSLAGRNQPQHF.

This sequence joins TRBV6-5 and TRBJ2-5, with a weak D call TRBD2 (6 bases). The CDR3 has 13 residues. The germline V gene encodes CDR1 MNHEY and CDR2 SVGAGI. Trimming shortened V by 5 bases and J by 3 bases, and 10 bases separated the two germline ends. The CDR3 spells CASSIGTEETQYF. The CDR3 coding sequence is TGTGCCAGCAGTATAGGGACTGAAGAGACCCAGTACTTC.

The rearrangement links TRBV15 to TRBJ1-2; 7 nucleotides align to TRBD1. J was trimmed by 7 bases and V by 2 bases; bases with no gene match: 10. This CDR3 contains 15 residues. The germline V gene has CDR1 LNHNV and CDR2 YYDKDF (reference sequence). CDR3 loop: CATSRIGGGAIGYTF. The CDR3 DNA reads as TGTGCCACCAGCAGAATAGGAGGGGGCGCGATTGGCTACACCTTC.

The table lists this clone with a count of one. This chain joins TRBV18 and TRBJ2-2, with 7 positions matching TRBD1. The CDR3 loop spans 17 amino acids. Losses at the gene ends were 5 bases for V and 4 bases for J; bases not matched to a gene: 13. Germline CDR1 and CDR2: KGHSH and LQKENI. The CDR3 region is CASSSRTGVGTTGELFF. DNA of the CDR3: TGTGCCAGCTCATCCCGAACAGGGGTTGGGACCACCGGGGAGCTGTTTTTT.

The J gene is TRBJ2-1, the V gene TRBV25-1, with TRBD1 as a possible D gene (6 bases). The ends were cut back, 1 base at V and 9 bases at J, with 19 bases in the middle. The CDR3 runs to 16 residues. Germline V gene sequence: CDR1 MGHDK, CDR2 SYGVNS. The CDR3 loop reads CASSESYRERHGEQFF. The CDR3 coding sequence is TGTGCCAGCAGTGAATCTTACAGGGAAAGGCACGGTGAGCAGTTCTTC. The variable domain in full, completed from reference TRBV25-1 and TRBJ2-1, reads EADIYQTPRYLVIGTGKKITLECSQTMGHDKMYWYQQDPGMELHLIHYSYGVNSTEKGDLSSESTVSRIRTEHFPLTLESARPSHTSQYLCASSESYRERHGEQFFGPGTRLTVL.

This chain uses TRBV12-5 with TRBJ2-5, with TRBD1 identical over 9 bases. The length of the CDR3 is 14 residues. V was pared by 5 bases and J by 2 bases, with 3 bases of the junction left unmatched. CDR1 is LGHNT and CDR2 is FRNRAP in the germline V gene. The CDR3 loop is CASGPGQGQETQYF. The CDR3 region has the DNA TGTGCTAGTGGTCCAGGACAGGGGCAAGAGACCCAGTACTTC.

The CDR3: CASTRGTGDSPLHF. The DNA of the CDR3 is TGTGCCAGCACCAGGGGGACAGGGGATTCACCCCTCCACTTT. The V call is TRBV19, the J call TRBJ1-6; 10 nucleotides align to TRBD1. CDR3 length equals 14 residues. The germline V gene has CDR1 LNHDA and CDR2 SQIVND (reference sequence). Trimming removed 9 bases from V and 8 bases from J; junction bases left unmatched: 7.

In the case of this clone: One end of the junction does not line up with germline, which may come from a read error. V gene TRBV6-1 combines with J gene TRBJ1-2, with D hard to call. This CDR3 has 13 residues. The germline V gene has CDR1 MNHNS and CDR2 SASEGT. The CDR3 coding sequence is TGTGCCAGCCGTGATACCGGGGTCTATGGCTACACCTTC. As protein: CASRDTGVYGYTF.

The J gene is TRBJ1-2, the V gene TRBV5-1, with D tentatively TRBD1 (5 bases). Germline CDR1 SGHRS, CDR2 YFSETQ. Trimming pared 3 bases from V and 1 base from J, leaving 16 bases between. This CDR3 comprises 16 residues. CDR3: CASSSTVVTSNYGYTF. In DNA, the CDR3 is TGCGCCAGCAGCTCGACAGTCGTTACGAGTAACTATGGCTACACCTTC. The full variable domain, with the rest looked up from reference TRBV5-1 and TRBJ1-2, is KAGVTQTPRYLIKTRGQQVTLSCSPISGHRSVSWYQQTPGQGLQFLFEYFSETQRNKGNFPGRFSGRQFSNSRSEMNVSTLELGDSALYLCASSSTVVTSNYGYTFGSGTRLTVV.

The chain combines TRBV9 with TRBJ2-2, with D perhaps TRBD1 (6 bases). The CDR3 loop spans 17 amino acids. Germline V gene data show CDR1 as SGDLS and CDR2 as YYNGEE. Deletions cut 2 bases from V and 0 bases from J, with 14 bases between. CDR3 coding DNA: TGTGCCAGCAGCGTCAGGGGCCCATTCTCGAACACCGGGGAGCTGTTTTTT. This encodes CASSVRGPFSNTGELFF. Full variable domain (outside the CDR3, taken from reference TRBV9 and TRBJ2-2): DSGVTQTPKHLITATGQRVTLRCSPRSGDLSVYWYQQSLDQGLQFLIQYYNGEERAKGNILERFSAQQFPDLHSELNLSSLELGDSALYFCASSVRGPFSNTGELFFGEGSRLTVL.

The chain couples TRBV27 to TRBJ2-7; 7 positions match TRBD2. Germline CDR1 reads MNHEY; CDR2 reads SMNVEV (reference sequence). Unmatched junction bases numbered 9, after V lost 6 bases and J lost 4 bases. The CDR3 is 14 residues long. For the CDR3, the DNA is TGTGCCAGCAGCTTTCGCGGGAGTCTTTACGAGCAGTACTTC. It is translated as CASSFRGSLYEQYF.

The chain combines TRBV11-3 with TRBJ1-6; D is unclear. The V gene's germline CDR1 is SGHNT and CDR2 YENEEA. Trimming took 1 base from V and 10 from J, leaving 8 bases between them. The CDR3 spans 13 residues. The CDR3 nucleotides are TGTGCCAGCAGCTTAGTTTTGGGCTCACCCCTCCACTTT. Protein sequence: CASSLVLGSPLHF.

The chain is built from TRBV5-4 and TRBJ2-1, with TRBD2 matching 13 bases. The CDR3 has 16 residues. Germline CDR1 SGHNT, CDR2 YYREEE (reference sequence). After removal of 4 bases from V and 8 bases from J, the junction contained 9 bases not matched to a gene. The CDR3 loop is CASSPPGLAGWDEQFF. CDR3 sequence (DNA): TGTGCCAGCAGCCCACCGGGACTAGCGGGATGGGATGAGCAGTTCTTC.

The chain uses TRBV6-5 and TRBJ2-1; 10 bases map to TRBD2. The V gene's germline CDR1 is MNHEY and CDR2 SVGAGI. V was pared by 8 bases and J by 1 base, with 2 bases of the junction left unmatched. This CDR3 region has 14 residues. CDR3 nucleotides: TGTGCCAGCCAGACTAGCGGGTCCTACAATGAGCAGTTCTTC. Protein product: CASQTSGSYNEQFF.

The rearrangement joins TRBV10-3 to TRBJ2-3, with D possibly being TRBD2 (7 bases). Trimming took off 0 bases at V and 7 bases at J, with 14 bases between the two ends. The germline V gene encodes CDR1 ENHRY and CDR2 SYGVKD. The CDR3 runs to 15 residues. CDR3 region: CAISESAGAANTQYF. The DNA of the CDR3 is TGTGCCATCAGTGAGTCCGCGGGGGCGGCGAATACGCAGTATTTT.

The gene calls are TRBV21-1 and TRBJ2-5; the table's TRBD1 call for D was not verified on the DNA. TRBV21-1 is designated a pseudogene. CDR3 length: 16 residues. CDR3 residues: CASSKIADRAKETQYF. CDR3 bases: TGTGCCAGCAGCAAAATTGCTGACAGGGCGAAAGAGACCCAGTACTTC.

V usage is TRBV19 and J usage is TRBJ1-5; D is ambiguous. The length of the CDR3 is 15 residues. Germline CDR1 and CDR2: LNHDA and SQIVND (reference sequence). Trimming pared 11 bases from V and 4 bases from J, leaving 21 bases between. The DNA of the CDR3 is TGTGCCTCCCATCACCCCGGAGGCAGTAATCAGCCCCAGCATTTT. Its translation: CASHHPGGSNQPQHF.

This chain links TRBV6-5 with TRBJ2-1; 8 bases fit TRBD2. J lost 7 bases, V lost 6 bases, and 8 bases had no gene match. This CDR3 has 14 amino acids. CDR1 and CDR2 from the germline V gene are MNHEY and SVGAGI. In DNA form, the CDR3 reads TGTGCCAGCAGATACGGGGGGGCTTTGAATGAGCAGTTCTTC. This sequence encodes CASRYGGALNEQFF.

The chain employs TRBV6-5 and TRBJ1-2, with D hard to call. V was clipped by 0 bases and J by 2 bases, with 10 bases between them. The CDR3 covers 15 residues. The germline V gene has CDR1 MNHEY and CDR2 SVGAGI. CDR3 loop: CASSYSSRMNYGYTF. The CDR3 nucleotides read TGTGCCAGCAGTTACTCGAGCAGGATGAACTATGGCTACACCTTC.

This clone was seen only once. The rearrangement links TRBV5-5 to TRBJ1-2, with D possibly TRBD1 on 6 matching bases. Germline assignment: CDR1 SGHKS and CDR2 YYEKEE (reference sequence). The CDR3 consists of 15 residues. V was cut by 0 bases and J by 4 bases, with 13 bases left in between. This CDR3 reads CASSLGTVPTYGYTF. CDR3 sequence (DNA): TGTGCCAGCAGCTTGGGGACAGTCCCTACCTATGGCTACACCTTC. Full variable domain (missing parts from reference TRBV5-5 and TRBJ1-2): DAGVTQSPTHLIKTRGQQVTLRCSPISGHKSVSWYQQVLGQGPQFIFQYYEKEERGRGNFPDRFSARQFPNYSSELNVNALLLGDSALYLCASSLGTVPTYGYTFGSGTRLTVV.

The V call is TRBV7-8, the J call TRBJ2-1; the match to TRBD2 covers 8 bases. V trimming: 8 bases; J trimming: 7 bases; junction bases outside the gene matches: 16. The CDR3 contains 16 residues. The germline V gene encodes CDR1 SGHVS and CDR2 FQNEAQ. As DNA, the CDR3 is TGTGCCAGCGGGTGGGGTAGCGGGATGCGGAGTAATGAGCAGTTCTTC. Translated, it gives CASGWGSGMRSNEQFF. Variable domain in full (rest from reference TRBV7-8 and TRBJ2-1): GAGVSQSPRYKVAKRGQDVALRCDPISGHVSLFWYQQALGQGPEFLTYFQNEAQLDKSGLPSDRFFAERPEGSVSTLKIQRTQQEDSAVYLCASGWGSGMRSNEQFFGPGTRLTVL.

V and J are TRBV5-1 and TRBJ1-6; TRBD1 agrees at 7 bases. The germline gives CDR1 SGHRS, CDR2 YFSETQ. J gave up 7 bases and V 4 bases, and 5 bases lay outside the gene matches. This CDR3 is 14 amino acids long. The CDR3: CASSLGQRNSPLHF. CDR3 sequence (DNA): TGCGCCAGCAGCCTGGGACAGAGAAATTCACCCCTCCACTTT.

V and J are TRBV7-2 and TRBJ1-5, with 8 bases matching TRBD1. This CDR3 comprises 14 residues. V was clipped by 8 bases and J by 6 bases; unmatched bases: 9. Germline V gene sequence: CDR1 SGHTA, CDR2 FQGNSA. The CDR3 loop is CASHPGGAGQPQHF. CDR3 bases: TGTGCCAGCCACCCAGGGGGCGCAGGTCAGCCCCAGCATTTT.

The rearrangement links TRBV2 to TRBJ1-5; D not certain. V was trimmed by 2 bases and J by 6 bases, leaving 14 bases between them. This CDR3 comprises 15 residues. Germline V gene data show CDR1 as SNHLY and CDR2 as FYNNEI. CDR3 nucleotides: TGTGCCAGCAGTGAATCTGGGAGGTCACTTCAGCCCCAGCATTTT. It is translated as CASSESGRSLQPQHF.

Comments on this clone: Germline and junction disagree at one end, which may indicate a read error. The J gene is TRBJ2-7, the V gene TRBV7-7; tentative D call: TRBD1 (5 bases). From germline, CDR1 is SSHAT and CDR2 FNYEAQ (reference sequence). The CDR3 sequence is 15 residues long. The CDR3: CASSPGYATSYEQYF. CDR3 sequence (DNA): TGTGCTAGCAGCCCAGGGTATGCCACCTCCTACGAGCAGTACTTC.

This rearrangement joins TRBV9 to TRBJ2-3; 14 nucleotides align to TRBD2. The junction had 0 bases not matched to a gene; V was cut back by 7 bases and J by 5 bases. Germline CDR1 reads SGDLS; CDR2 reads YYNGEE. The CDR3 runs to 13 residues. The CDR3 protein is CASGTSGRDTQYF. The CDR3 DNA is TGTGCCAGCGGGACTAGCGGGAGAGATACGCAGTATTTT. Together with reference TRBV9 and TRBJ2-3, the CDR3 gives the full variable domain: DSGVTQTPKHLITATGQRVTLRCSPRSGDLSVYWYQQSLDQGLQFLIQYYNGEERAKGNILERFSAQQFPDLHSELNLSSLELGDSALYFCASGTSGRDTQYFGPGTRLTVL.

J is TRBJ2-1 and V is TRBV20-1; a possible D gene is TRBD1 (6 bases). The length of the CDR3 is 12 residues. The V end was cut by 3 bases, the J end by 8 bases, with 11 bases between. Germline CDR1 and CDR2: DFQATT and SNEGSKA (reference sequence). For the CDR3, the DNA is TGCAGTGCTAGTGGCAGGGGCGATGAGCAGTTCTTC. As protein: CSASGRGDEQFF.

The chain employs TRBV28 and TRBJ2-3; D gene ambiguous. V shed 0 bases and J shed 8 bases, with 6 bases lying between them. The germline CDR1 and CDR2 sequences are MDHEN and SYDVKM. The CDR3 runs to 12 residues. CDR3 sequence reads: CASSLWTGTQYF. For the CDR3, the DNA is TGTGCCAGCAGTTTATGGACTGGTACGCAGTATTTT.

V and J are TRBV3-1 (or the pseudogene TRBV3-2) and TRBJ1-4, with D possibly being TRBD1 (6 bases). The CDR3 runs 16 residues. Germline CDR1 reads LGHDT; CDR2 reads YNNKEL (reference sequence). Trimming pared 3 bases from V and 6 bases from J, leaving 17 bases between. The CDR3 is CASSQPTGTNDEKLFF. The CDR3 DNA follows: TGTGCCAGCAGCCAGCCCACAGGGACCAACGATGAAAAACTGTTTTTT.

The genes are TRBV24-1 and TRBJ2-3, with D possibly TRBD1 on 5 matching bases. The CDR3 runs to 16 residues. Between the trimmed V and J ends, which lost 0 bases and 1 base, there was a span of 10 bases. Per germline, CDR1 KGHDR and CDR2 SFDVKD. CDR3 DNA sequence: TGTGCCACCAGTGATTTGACAGGCCTGGGCACAGATACGCAGTATTTT. This translates into CATSDLTGLGTDTQYF.

The chain employs TRBV6-4 and TRBJ1-2; tentatively, D is TRBD1 (5 bases). Germline CDR1 MRHNA, CDR2 SNTAGT. V dropped 3 bases and J dropped 6 bases, with 11 bases sitting between them. The CDR3 totals 13 residues. The CDR3 reads CASSDGLGDGYTF. DNA for the CDR3: TGTGCCAGCAGTGATGGTTTAGGGGATGGCTACACCTTC.